In its sample, the clone carrying this TCR beta chain was seen a few times. Antigen: not known. The sample originates from a study of CD8 T cells in ankylosing spondylitis. Study-wide points: Prior literature has documented some motif variants in synovial fluid and blood from reactive arthritis. Seemingly distinctive of ankylosing spondylitis blood was a TCR beta motif formed by eight highly homologous variants.

Germline CDR1 reads LNHDA; CDR2 reads SQIVND (reference sequence). V lost 5 bases to trimming and J lost 1 base, with 8 bases between them. The CDR3 runs 13 residues. TCRdb re-derived calls from the 5' RACE reads in MiXCR, one entry per CDR3 protein. This table has hundreds of thousands of distinct CDR3 sequences, about 24% appearing once. The V and J genes are TRBV19 and TRBJ1-1; D is perhaps TRBD1 (5 bases). Sequencing was carried out using blood, either unsorted or a sorted T cell fraction (not recorded which). The TCR originated in a male donor with ankylosing spondylitis. In DNA form, the CDR3 reads TGTGCCAGTAGTGCCACAGGGAACACTGAAGCTTTCTTT. Translated: CASSATGNTEAFF.